The 25 T cell receptor beta chains below all came from one sample that was sequenced in a study of blood T cell repertoires in COVID-19. Profiling relied on immunoSEQ multiplex PCR, and the TCRdb table lists in-frame clones only, not all of them. Among about 73,000 clones listed, about 80% were seen once. The sequenced sample was peripheral blood. These receptors were collected from a human donor in a cohort sampled during active COVID-19.

This clone came up once. The chain combines TRBV28 with TRBJ1-2, with 12 bases aligning to TRBD1. V was pared by 5 bases and J by 4 bases, with 8 bases of the junction left unmatched. The CDR3 is 16 amino acids. Germline CDR1 MDHEN, CDR2 SYDVKM. CDR3 sequence (DNA): TGTGCCAGCAGTGATGGGACAGGGGGCGTTAGCTATGGCTACACCTTC. Amino acid sequence: CASSDGTGGVSYGYTF.

V usage is TRBV7-8 and J usage is TRBJ1-2, with a tentative D call TRBD1 (5 bases). V lost 5 bases and J lost 8, with 18 bases in between. Germline assignment: CDR1 SGHVS and CDR2 FQNEAQ. The CDR3 has 14 residues. CDR3 region: CASSAGSTGTGYTF. DNA of the CDR3: TGTGCCAGCAGCGCAGGATCCACAGGAACCGGCTACACCTTC.

The chain carries TRBV4-3 and TRBJ2-7; D perhaps matches TRBD2 (6 bases). The CDR3 is 14 residues long. Trimming stripped 0 bases from V and 3 bases from J, with 9 bases between. CDR1 is LGHNA and CDR2 is YSLEER in the germline V gene. CDR3 in amino acids: CASSQDRTIYEQYF. Written as DNA, the CDR3 is TGCGCCAGCAGCCAAGACAGGACTATCTACGAGCAGTACTTC.

The sample holds a few counts of this clone. This sequence joins TRBV7-6 and TRBJ2-5; TRBD2 matches at 14 bases. Germline values: CDR1 SGHVS, CDR2 FNYEAQ. CDR3 length: 16 residues. V gave up 3 bases and J gave up 4 bases; unmatched junction bases: 4. The CDR3 bases are TGTGCCAGCAGCTTTTACGGGACTAGCGGGGGAGAGACCCAGTACTTC. This sequence encodes CASSFYGTSGGETQYF.

This chain links TRBV5-1 with TRBJ2-7; perhaps TRBD1 as D (6 bases). This CDR3 has 15 amino acids. Trimming left V 1 base short and J 0 bases short, with 11 bases between. CDR1 is SGHRS, CDR2 YFSETQ, per germline. CDR3 bases: TGCGCCAGCAGCTTGCTAACAGGGCCCTCCTACGAGCAGTACTTC. Translation: CASSLLTGPSYEQYF.

The chain is built from TRBV19 and TRBJ1-2; the match to TRBD1 covers 9 bases. V shed 2 bases, J shed 8 bases, and the junction held 12 bases outside the gene matches. This CDR3 region has 16 residues. CDR1 and CDR2 (germline): LNHDA, SQIVND (reference sequence). CDR3 sequence reads: CASSILFRDRVYGYTF. CDR3 nucleotide sequence: TGTGCCAGTAGTATACTCTTCCGGGACAGGGTCTACGGCTACACCTTC. Filled out from reference TRBV19 and TRBJ1-2, the complete variable domain reads DGGITQSPKYLFRKEGQNVTLSCEQNLNHDAMYWYRQDPGQGLRLIYYSQIVNDFQKGDIAEGYSVSREKKESFPLTVTSAQKNPTAFYLCASSILFRDRVYGYTFGSGTRLTVV.

The genes are TRBV4-2 and TRBJ2-1; 9 positions match TRBD2. With 1 base clipped from V and 6 bases from J, the junction kept 7 bases outside the gene matches. Germline V CDR1 and CDR2: LGHNA, YNFKEQ. The CDR3 is 16 residues long. Here the CDR3 reads CASSQGGRGGVNEQFF. The CDR3, as DNA: TGTGCCAGCAGCCAAGGTGGGCGGGGGGGCGTCAATGAGCAGTTCTTC.

The V and J genes are TRBV20-1 and TRBJ2-3; 12 nucleotides line up with TRBD2. Germline lookup yields CDR1 DFQATT and CDR2 SNEGSKA (reference sequence). This CDR3 has 15 amino acids. With 3 bases clipped from V and 2 bases from J, the junction kept 3 bases outside the gene matches. The CDR3 here is CSASLAGGPTDTQYF. DNA of the CDR3: TGCAGTGCTAGTCTAGCGGGGGGGCCCACAGATACGCAGTATTTT.

The genes are TRBV7-2 and TRBJ1-4; D is uncertain. The V and J ends lost 5 bases and 8 bases respectively, with 18 bases between them. The germline V gene encodes CDR1 SGHTA and CDR2 FQGNSA. This CDR3 region has 15 residues. Here the CDR3 DNA reads TGTGCCAGCAGCCCCGGCCAGGTCCTTTGGGAAAAACTGTTTTTT. This sequence encodes CASSPGQVLWEKLFF. Full variable domain (outside the CDR3, taken from reference TRBV7-2 and TRBJ1-4): GAGVSQSPSNKVTEKGKDVELRCDPISGHTALYWYRQSLGQGLEFLIYFQGNSAPDKSGLPSDRFSAERTGGSVSTLTIQRTQQEDSAVYLCASSPGQVLWEKLFFGSGTQLSVL.

Concerning this clone: One end of the junction varies from germline; a read error may be responsible. V and J are TRBV28 and TRBJ1-4, with D possibly matching TRBD1 (5 bases). This CDR3 has 11 residues. Germline CDR1 is MDHEN and CDR2 is SYDVKM. For the CDR3, the DNA is TGTGCCAGCAGTTCTTTCCGGGACTTATTCTTT. Translation: CASSSFRDLFF.

V gene TRBV18 combines with J gene TRBJ2-3; the match to TRBD2 covers 14 bases. This CDR3 contains 19 residues. V gave up 3 bases and J gave up 6 bases; unmatched junction bases: 14. Germline CDR1 KGHSH, CDR2 LQKENI. CDR3 sequence reads: CASSPLYPGLAGAEDTQYF. The CDR3 nucleotides are TGTGCCAGCTCACCTTTATACCCGGGACTAGCGGGGGCGGAGGATACGCAGTATTTT.

The V gene is TRBV5-6, the J gene TRBJ2-7; weak D call: TRBD2 (5 bases). Germline CDR1 and CDR2: SGHDT and YYEEEE. The CDR3 covers 14 residues. Trimming shortened V by 4 bases and J by 5 bases, and 16 bases separated the two germline ends. CDR3 in amino acids: CASSRGDRPHEQYF. DNA for the CDR3: TGTGCCAGCAGCCGGGGAGACCGGCCCCACGAGCAGTACTTC.

V and J are TRBV4-1 and TRBJ2-7; weak D call: TRBD2 (6 bases). CDR1 is MGHRA and CDR2 is YSYEKL in the germline V gene. The CDR3 is 16 residues long. Trimming stripped 1 base from V and 0 bases from J, with 13 bases between. CDR3 sequence: CASSQVGGANSYEQYF. The CDR3 region has the DNA TGCGCCAGCAGCCAAGTTGGCGGGGCCAACTCCTACGAGCAGTACTTC.

This clone has more than one count but fewer than ten. The gene calls are TRBV7-2 and TRBJ2-5, with 11 bases matching TRBD2. This CDR3 is 18 amino acids long. With V trimmed by 0 bases and J by 1 base, 7 bases remained unmatched. CDR1 and CDR2 from the germline V gene are SGHTA and FQGNSA. CDR3 DNA: TGTGCCAGCAGCTTAGCTCTAGCGGGGGGCGGACGCCAAGAGACCCAGTACTTC. It encodes CASSLALAGGGRQETQYF.

The V call is TRBV6-6, the J call TRBJ1-5, with 10 bases lining up with TRBD1. The CDR3 totals 16 residues. The trim removed 6 bases at V and 4 bases at J, leaving 9 bases unmatched. Germline loops: CDR1 MNHNY, CDR2 SVGAGI (reference sequence). This CDR3 is CASSAWTGGYNQPQHF. The CDR3 region has the DNA TGTGCCAGCAGCGCATGGACAGGGGGTTATAATCAGCCCCAGCATTTT.

The rearrangement links TRBV7-6 to TRBJ1-1, with D perhaps matching TRBD1 (6 bases). Per germline, CDR1 SGHVS and CDR2 FNYEAQ. The CDR3 loop spans 14 amino acids. V dropped 1 base and J dropped 1 base, with 7 bases sitting between them. The CDR3 loop reads CASSLGGGNTEAFF. Written as DNA, the CDR3 is TGTGCCAGCAGCTTAGGAGGGGGGAACACTGAAGCTTTCTTT.

The table lists this clone with a few counts. The genes are TRBV5-6 and TRBJ2-1; a weak D match, TRBD1 (5 bases). Germline CDR1 and CDR2: SGHDT and YYEEEE. Trimming removed 2 bases from V and 9 bases from J, with 15 bases in between. This CDR3 has 14 residues. DNA for the CDR3: TGTGCCAGCAGCTTTAGGGCAGGGATAGGTGAGCAGTTCTTC. This codes for CASSFRAGIGEQFF. The variable domain in full, with the rest retrieved from reference TRBV5-6 and TRBJ2-1, is DAGVTQSPTHLIKTRGQQVTLRCSPKSGHDTVSWYQQALGQGPQFIFQYYEEEERQRGNFPDRFSGHQFPNYSSELNVNALLLGDSALYLCASSFRAGIGEQFFGPGTRLTVL.

The genes are TRBV3-1 (or the pseudogene TRBV3-2) and TRBJ2-7; 12 bases match TRBD2. V shed 3 bases and J 2 bases; nucleotides not matched to a gene: 2. Per the germline V gene, CDR1 is LGHDT and CDR2 is YNNKEL (reference sequence). The length of the CDR3 is 15 residues. DNA for the CDR3: TGTGCCAGCAGCCATAGACTAGCGGGGGCCTACGAGCAGTACTTC. This gives the protein CASSHRLAGAYEQYF.

This chain joins TRBV11-2 and TRBJ2-7, with 14 bases that match TRBD2. The CDR3 spans 15 residues. J gave up 3 bases and V 5 bases, and 3 bases lay outside the gene matches. Germline V gene data show CDR1 as SGHAT and CDR2 as FQNNGV. This CDR3 reads CASSGGLAGVYEQYF. DNA for the CDR3: TGTGCCAGCAGCGGGGGACTAGCGGGGGTCTACGAGCAGTACTTC.

This chain uses TRBV3-1 (or the pseudogene TRBV3-2) with TRBJ2-1; TRBD1 matches at 7 bases. This CDR3 is built from 15 residues. V lost 0 bases and J lost 4; bases outside the gene matches: 3. CDR1 LGHDT and CDR2 YNNKEL come from the germline V gene (reference sequence). CDR3 loop: CASSQDSGGYNEQFF. In nucleotides, the CDR3 is TGTGCCAGCAGCCAAGATTCAGGGGGTTACAATGAGCAGTTCTTC.

This sequence joins TRBV11-2 and TRBJ1-5; TRBD1 might be the D (5 bases). CDR1 and CDR2 (germline): SGHAT, FQNNGV. This CDR3 contains 16 residues. The ends were cut back, 5 bases at V and 4 bases at J, with 18 bases in the middle. CDR3 region: CASSPGRGGRNQPQHF. In DNA, the CDR3 is TGTGCCAGCAGCCCTGGCCGGGGGGGGAGAAATCAGCCCCAGCATTTT.

The chain uses TRBV6-1 and TRBJ1-2, with TRBD1 matching 7 bases. J lost 4 bases, V lost 0 bases, and 2 bases had no gene match. This CDR3 has 14 residues. The V gene's germline CDR1 is MNHNS and CDR2 SASEGT. The CDR3 region has the DNA TGTGCCAGCAGTGAAGCTCCAGGGGGCTATGGCTACACCTTC. Its translation: CASSEAPGGYGYTF.

The chain combines TRBV11-3 with TRBJ2-7; D may be TRBD1 (5 bases). V shed 5 bases and J shed 10 bases, with 21 bases lying between them. Germline CDR1 is SGHNT and CDR2 is YENEEA. The CDR3 contains 14 residues. CDR3 coding DNA: TGTGCCAGCAGCGCGGCAGGTCAGGGTCGGGTACAGTACTTC. Amino acids: CASSAAGQGRVQYF.

The V gene is TRBV7-9, the J gene TRBJ1-2; D is ambiguous. Germline V gene sequence: CDR1 SEHNR, CDR2 FQNEAQ (reference sequence). The CDR3 is 14 residues long. V lost 4 bases and J 5 bases, leaving 14 bases between the germline ends. CDR3 DNA: TGTGCCAGCAGCTCGACAATGGAATTTTATGGCTACACCTTC. This translates into CASSSTMEFYGYTF.

This chain joins TRBV4-1 and TRBJ1-5; TRBD1 matches at 7 bases. From germline, CDR1 is MGHRA and CDR2 YSYEKL. Trimming removed 4 bases from V and 4 bases from J; junction bases left unmatched: 10. The CDR3 loop spans 16 amino acids. The CDR3 bases are TGCGCCAGCAGCCTTGGACTGGGACAGCCGAATCAGCCCCAGCATTTT. Translation: CASSLGLGQPNQPQHF.